Only a few counts were recorded for the clone carrying this TCR beta chain. Its antigen is unknown. This specimen belongs to a study of cytomegalovirus exposure and HLA in healthy donors. This CDR3 is built from 15 residues. CDR1 and CDR2 from the germline V gene are SGHNT and YENEEA. The trim removed 5 bases at V and 5 bases at J, leaving 7 bases unmatched. The PCR ran on 60 Vbeta and 13 Jbeta primers. TCRdb's copy holds only in-frame clones and misses some; the assay was immunoSEQ multiplex PCR. Among fewer than 200,000 clones, 9.5% were seen once, and the ten largest hold 1% to 1.5%. There were likely unrecorded immune exposures, though donors were nominally healthy when sampled. Overall study findings and caveats: Investigators reported fewer than 200 TCR beta chains as tied to cytomegalovirus. When the data were analyzed later, several of the most significant clusters appeared to be linked to common viral pathogens. Most TCR sequences were rare, but some public TCRs occurred in many donors.

The material sequenced was PBMCs. This chain uses TRBV11-3 with TRBJ2-7, with TRBD2 matching over 12 bases. This clonotype was sampled from a woman aged 25 to 39 in good health and CMV-seropositive. As DNA, the CDR3 is TGTGCCAGCAGCCCGACTAGCGGGAGAACTGACGAGCAGTACTTC. This gives the protein CASSPTSGRTDEQYF. Full variable domain (missing parts from reference TRBV11-3 and TRBJ2-7): EAGVVQSPRYKIIEKKQPVAFWCNPISGHNTLYWYLQNLGQGPELLIRYENEEAVDDSQLPKDRFSAERLKGVDSTLKIQPAELGDSAVYLCASSPTSGRTDEQYFGPGTRLTVT.